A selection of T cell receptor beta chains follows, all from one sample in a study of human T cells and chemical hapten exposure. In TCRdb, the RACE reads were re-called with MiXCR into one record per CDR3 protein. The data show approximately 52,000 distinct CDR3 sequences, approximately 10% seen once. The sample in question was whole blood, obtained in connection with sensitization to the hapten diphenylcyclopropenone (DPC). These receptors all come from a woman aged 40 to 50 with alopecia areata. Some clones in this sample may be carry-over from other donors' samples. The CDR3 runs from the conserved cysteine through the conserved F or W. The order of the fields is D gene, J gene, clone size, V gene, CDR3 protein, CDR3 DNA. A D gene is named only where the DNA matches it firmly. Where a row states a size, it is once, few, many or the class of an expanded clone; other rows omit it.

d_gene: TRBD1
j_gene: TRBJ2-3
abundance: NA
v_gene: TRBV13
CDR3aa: CASSLGGTGMLNTQYF
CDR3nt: TGTGCCAGCAGCTTAGGAGGGACAGGGATGTTAAATACGCAGTATTTT

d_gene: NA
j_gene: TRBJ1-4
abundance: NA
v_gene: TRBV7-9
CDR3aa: CASSLIRAERDLNEKLFF
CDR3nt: TGTGCCAGCAGCTTAATTAGGGCGGAGCGAGACCTTAATGAAAAACTGTTTTTT

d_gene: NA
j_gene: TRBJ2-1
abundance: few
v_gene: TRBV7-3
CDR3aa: CASSYPGLEKNNEQFF
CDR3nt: TGTGCCAGCAGCTACCCCGGATTGGAAAAAAACAATGAGCAGTTCTTC

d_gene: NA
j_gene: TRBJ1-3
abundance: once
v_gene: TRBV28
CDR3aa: CASKDTRDTIYF
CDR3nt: TGTGCCAGCAAAGACACGAGGGACACCATATATTTT

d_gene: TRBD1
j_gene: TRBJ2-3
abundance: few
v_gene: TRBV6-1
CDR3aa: CASEAGQGADTQYF
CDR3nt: TGTGCCAGCGAGGCGGGACAGGGGGCAGATACGCAGTATTTT

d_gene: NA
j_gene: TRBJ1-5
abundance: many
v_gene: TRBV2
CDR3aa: CASSGENQPQHF
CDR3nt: TGTGCCAGCAGTGGAGAAAATCAGCCCCAGCATTTT

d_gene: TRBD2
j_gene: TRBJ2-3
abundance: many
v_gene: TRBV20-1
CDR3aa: CSARAPGTSASDTQYF
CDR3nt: TGCAGTGCTAGAGCGCCCGGGACTAGCGCGTCAGATACGCAGTATTTT

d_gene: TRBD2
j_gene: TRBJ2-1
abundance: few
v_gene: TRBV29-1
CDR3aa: CSSTGTSSNEQFF
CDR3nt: TGCAGCTCCACCGGGACTAGTAGTAATGAGCAGTTCTTC

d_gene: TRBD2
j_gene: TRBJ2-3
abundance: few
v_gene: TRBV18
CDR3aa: CASSTGTSGGGDTQYF
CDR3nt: TGTGCCAGCTCTACCGGGACTAGCGGGGGAGGAGATACGCAGTATTTT

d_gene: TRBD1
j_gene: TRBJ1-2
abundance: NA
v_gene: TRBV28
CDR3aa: CASSLWRSPGGSGYTF
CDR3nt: TGTGCCAGCAGTTTATGGCGCAGCCCAGGGGGCTCTGGCTACACCTTC

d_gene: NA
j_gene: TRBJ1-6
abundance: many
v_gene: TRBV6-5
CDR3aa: CASSMEGGRLPSPLHF
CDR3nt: TGTGCCAGCAGTATGGAAGGGGGGCGGTTGCCCTCACCCCTCCACTTT

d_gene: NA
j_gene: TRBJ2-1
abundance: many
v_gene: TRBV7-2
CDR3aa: CASSLVDSSYNEQFF
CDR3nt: TGTGCCAGCAGCTTAGTGGATAGCTCCTACAATGAGCAGTTCTTC

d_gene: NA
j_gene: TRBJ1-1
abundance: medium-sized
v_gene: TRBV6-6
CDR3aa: CASSYGGYTEAFF
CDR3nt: TGTGCCAGCAGTTACGGAGGGTACACTGAAGCTTTCTTT

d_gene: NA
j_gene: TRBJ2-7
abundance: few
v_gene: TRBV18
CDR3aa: CASSPGRTYEQYF
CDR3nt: TGTGCCAGCTCACCCGGGCGAACGTACGAGCAGTACTTC

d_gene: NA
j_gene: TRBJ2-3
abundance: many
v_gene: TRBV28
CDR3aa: CASSSTVVGADTQYF
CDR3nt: TGTGCCAGCAGCTCTACGGTGGTCGGCGCAGATACGCAGTATTTT

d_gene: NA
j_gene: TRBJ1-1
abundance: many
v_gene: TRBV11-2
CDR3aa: CASSLALDGHTEAFF
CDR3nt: TGTGCCAGCAGCTTAGCCCTCGACGGACACACTGAAGCTTTCTTT

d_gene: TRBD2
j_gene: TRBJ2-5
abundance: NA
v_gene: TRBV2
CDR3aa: CASSVPSGGAVSEETQYF
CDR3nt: TGTGCCAGCAGTGTCCCTAGCGGGGGGGCCGTGTCAGAAGAGACCCAGTACTTC

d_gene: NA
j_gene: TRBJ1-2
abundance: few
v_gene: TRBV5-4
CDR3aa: CASSLAEGYPNYGYTF
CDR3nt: TGTGCCAGCAGCTTGGCCGAGGGGTACCCCAACTATGGCTACACCTTC

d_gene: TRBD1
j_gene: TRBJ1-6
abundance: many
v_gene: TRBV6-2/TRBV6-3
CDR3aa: CASSNRDRGYSPLHF
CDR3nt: TGTGCCAGCAGTAACCGGGACAGGGGCTACTCACCCCTCCACTTT

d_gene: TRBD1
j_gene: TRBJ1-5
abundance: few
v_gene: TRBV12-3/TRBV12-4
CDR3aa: CASSQSGQLNQPQHF
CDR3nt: TGTGCCAGCAGCCAGTCGGGACAGCTCAATCAGCCCCAGCATTTT

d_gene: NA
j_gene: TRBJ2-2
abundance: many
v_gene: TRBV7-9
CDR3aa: CASSSHGGAGELFF
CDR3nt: TGTGCCAGCAGCTCCCATGGGGGAGCCGGGGAGCTGTTTTTT

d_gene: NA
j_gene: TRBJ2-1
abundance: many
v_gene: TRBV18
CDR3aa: CASSPGRSQRQNRDEQFF
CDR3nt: TGTGCCAGCTCACCAGGGCGCTCACAACGGCAGAATAGGGATGAGCAGTTCTTC

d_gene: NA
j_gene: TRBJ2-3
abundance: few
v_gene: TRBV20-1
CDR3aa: CSATDRVDTQYF
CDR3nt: TGCAGTGCAACGGACCGGGTTGATACGCAGTATTTT

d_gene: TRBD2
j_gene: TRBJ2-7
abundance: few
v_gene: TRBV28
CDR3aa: CASSLASGRAGYEQYF
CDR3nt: TGTGCCAGCAGTTTAGCTAGCGGGAGGGCCGGGTACGAGCAGTACTTC

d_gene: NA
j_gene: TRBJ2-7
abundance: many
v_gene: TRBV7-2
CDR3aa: CASSSSPGPYEQYF
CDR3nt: TGTGCCAGCAGCTCCAGCCCAGGGCCCTACGAGCAGTACTTC

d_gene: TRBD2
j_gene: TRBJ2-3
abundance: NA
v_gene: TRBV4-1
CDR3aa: CASSQGGLAPTDTQYF
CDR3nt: TGCGCCAGCAGCCAAGGCGGACTAGCCCCGACAGATACGCAGTATTTT

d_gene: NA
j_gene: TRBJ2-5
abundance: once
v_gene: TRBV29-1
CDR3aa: CSITEWVEQETQYF
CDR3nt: TGCAGCATAACTGAATGGGTAGAACAGGAGACCCAGTACTTC

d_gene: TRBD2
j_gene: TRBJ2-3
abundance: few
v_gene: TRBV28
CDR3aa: CATLRGVTDTQYF
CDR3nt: TGTGCCACCCTACGGGGGGTCACAGATACGCAGTATTTT

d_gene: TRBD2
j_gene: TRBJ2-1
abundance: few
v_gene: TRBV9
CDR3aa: CASSARHSGKANEQFF
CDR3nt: TGTGCCAGCAGCGCCAGACATAGCGGGAAGGCTAATGAGCAGTTCTTC

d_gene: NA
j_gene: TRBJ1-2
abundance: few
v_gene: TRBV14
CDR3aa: CASSQGRNNYGYTF
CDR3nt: TGTGCCAGCAGCCAAGGACGGAACAACTATGGCTACACCTTC

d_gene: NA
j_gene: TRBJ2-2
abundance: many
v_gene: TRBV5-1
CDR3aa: CASSYRNTGELFF
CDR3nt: TGCGCCAGCAGTTACAGGAACACCGGGGAGCTGTTTTTT

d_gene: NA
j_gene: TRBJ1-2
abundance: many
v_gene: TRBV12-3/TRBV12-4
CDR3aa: CASSPPHTF
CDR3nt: TGTGCCAGCAGCCCCCCGCATACCTTC

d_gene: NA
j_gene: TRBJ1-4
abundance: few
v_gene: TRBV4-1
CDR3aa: CAPMGPLSDEKLFF
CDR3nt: TGCGCCCCTATGGGACCTTTATCGGATGAAAAACTGTTTTTT

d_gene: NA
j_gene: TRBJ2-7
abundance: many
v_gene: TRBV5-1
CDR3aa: CASSPAGFGEQYF
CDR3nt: TGCGCCAGCAGCCCCGCAGGGTTCGGCGAGCAGTACTTC

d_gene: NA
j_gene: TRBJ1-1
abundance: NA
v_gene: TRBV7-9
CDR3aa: CASSSTGTEAFF
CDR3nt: TGTGCCAGCAGCTCAACTGGCACTGAAGCTTTCTTT

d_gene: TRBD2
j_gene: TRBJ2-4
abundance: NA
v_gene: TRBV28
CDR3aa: CASFLAGENIQYF
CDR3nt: TGTGCCAGCTTTTTAGCGGGAGAGAACATTCAGTACTTC

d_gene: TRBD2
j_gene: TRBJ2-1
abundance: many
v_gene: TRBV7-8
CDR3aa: CASSPPVAGVDEQFF
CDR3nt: TGTGCCAGCAGCCCCCCGGTAGCGGGAGTAGATGAGCAGTTCTTC

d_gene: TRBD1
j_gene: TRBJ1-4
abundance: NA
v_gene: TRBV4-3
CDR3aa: CASSQDRRTGLGKLFF
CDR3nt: TGCGCCAGCAGCCAAGATCGGAGGACAGGGCTAGGGAAACTGTTTTTT

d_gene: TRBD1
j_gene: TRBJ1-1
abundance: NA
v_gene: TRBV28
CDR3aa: CASSFQGGVGDTEAFF
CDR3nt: TGTGCCAGCAGTTTCCAGGGGGGAGTGGGGGACACTGAAGCTTTCTTT

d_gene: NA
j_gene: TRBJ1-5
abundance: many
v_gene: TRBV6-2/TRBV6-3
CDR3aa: CASRWDWGREQPQHF
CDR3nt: TGTGCCAGCAGATGGGACTGGGGAAGGGAACAGCCCCAGCATTTT

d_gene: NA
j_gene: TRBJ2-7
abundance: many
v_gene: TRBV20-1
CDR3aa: CSARVRGAAYEQYF
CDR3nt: TGCAGTGCTAGAGTGAGGGGTGCAGCCTACGAGCAGTACTTC

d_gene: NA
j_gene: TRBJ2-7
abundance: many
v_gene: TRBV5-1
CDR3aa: CASSLGGPPSEQYF
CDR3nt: TGCGCCAGCAGCTTGGGTGGACCCCCTTCTGAGCAGTACTTC

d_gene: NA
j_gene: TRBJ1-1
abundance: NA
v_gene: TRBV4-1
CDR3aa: CASSQEGRSEAFF
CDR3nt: TGCGCCAGCAGCCAAGAGGGCAGAAGTGAAGCTTTCTTT

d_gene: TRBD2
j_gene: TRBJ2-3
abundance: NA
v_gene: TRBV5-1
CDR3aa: CASGAGGPTDTQYF
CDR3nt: TGCGCCAGCGGGGCGGGGGGGCCCACAGATACGCAGTATTTT

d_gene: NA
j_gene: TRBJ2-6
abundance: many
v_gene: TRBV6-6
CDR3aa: CASSRTWAGANVLTF
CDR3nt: TGTGCCAGCAGTAGAACCTGGGCTGGGGCCAACGTCCTGACTTTC